This is a list of T cell receptor beta chains from one sample in a study of identifying expanded T cells in peripheral blood. The table came from immunoSEQ multiplex PCR; TCRdb's copy has only in-frame clones and leaves some out. The table lists about 78,000 clones, about 83% of them singletons. Specimen: blood. The source is a person aged 18 to 70 in good health. The CDR3 runs from the conserved cysteine through the conserved F or W. D genes are given only for firm matches. The size entry is marked missing in some rows and otherwise reads once, few, many or a size class.

TRBJ1-2,NA,TRBV30,NA,CASQGGTSNYGYTF,TGTGCCTCTCAAGGGGGGACCAGCAACTATGGCTACACCTTC
TRBJ2-7,NA,TRBV5-5,NA,CASSLVLISYEQYF,TGTGCCAGCAGCTTGGTTCTAATCTCCTACGAGCAGTACTTC
TRBJ2-6,NA,TRBV15,NA,CATSREGGAWANVLTF,TGTGCCACCAGCAGAGAAGGGGGGGCTTGGGCCAACGTCCTGACTTTC
TRBJ2-1,NA,TRBV9,NA,CASSPGYLGNEQFF,TGTGCCAGCAGCCCCGGCTATCTCGGCAATGAGCAGTTCTTC
TRBJ2-2,NA,TRBV21-1,NA,CASSKGVVNTGELFF,TGTGCCAGCAGCAAAGGGGTGGTGAACACCGGGGAGCTGTTTTTT
TRBJ2-5,NA,TRBV28,NA,CASFKSRGQQETQYF,TGTGCCAGCTTCAAAAGCAGGGGACAACAAGAGACCCAGTACTTC
TRBJ2-1,NA,TRBV13,NA,CASYNWGVGLNEQFF,TGTGCCAGCTATAACTGGGGGGTCGGGTTAAATGAGCAGTTCTTC
TRBJ1-6,NA,TRBV6-5,NA,CASSLTRSSYNSPLHF,TGTGCCAGCAGTTTAACACGGAGCTCCTATAATTCACCCCTCCACTTT
TRBJ2-4,NA,TRBV7-2,NA,CASSKQESIQYF,TGTGCCAGCAGCAAACAGGAGAGCATTCAGTACTTC
TRBJ2-1,NA,TRBV28,NA,CASSFRAYNEQFF,TGTGCCAGCAGTTTTAGGGCCTACAATGAGCAGTTCTTC
TRBJ2-3,NA,TRBV6-1,NA,CASSDRERITDTQYF,TGTGCCAGCAGTGACAGGGAGCGAATCACAGATACGCAGTATTTT
TRBJ2-5,NA,TRBV19,NA,CASKRRGQETQYF,TGTGCCAGTAAAAGGAGAGGGCAAGAGACCCAGTACTTC
TRBJ2-7,NA,TRBV15,NA,CATSRTMGLRITGEQYF,TGTGCCACCAGCAGAACTATGGGACTTCGAATTACTGGGGAGCAGTACTTC
TRBJ2-7,NA,TRBV29-1,TRBD2,CSVGTSGSHEQYF,TGCAGCGTTGGGACTAGCGGGAGCCACGAGCAGTACTTC
TRBJ2-5,NA,TRBV9,TRBD2,CASSEASGSIETQYF,TGTGCCAGCAGCGAGGCCAGCGGGAGTATCGAGACCCAGTACTTC
TRBJ1-4,NA,TRBV2,TRBD1,CASSEEAGGYEKLFF,TGTGCCAGCAGTGAAGAGGCAGGGGGTTATGAAAAACTGTTTTTT
TRBJ2-1,NA,TRBV6-6,TRBD2,CASSSPASGSNGEQFF,TGTGCCAGCAGTTCCCCTGCTAGCGGGAGTAATGGTGAGCAGTTCTTC
TRBJ1-4,NA,TRBV5-6,TRBD1,CASSFQGAANEKLFF,TGTGCCAGCAGCTTCCAGGGGGCTGCTAATGAAAAACTGTTTTTT
TRBJ2-5,few,TRBV6-5,TRBD2,CASSWTSGRETQYF,TGTGCCAGCAGCTGGACTAGCGGGAGGGAGACCCAGTACTTC
TRBJ2-7,few,TRBV19,TRBD1,CASSIGTGDYEQYF,TGTGCCAGTAGTATAGGGACAGGGGACTACGAGCAGTACTTC
TRBJ1-5,NA,TRBV7-2,TRBD1,CASSLGQLEQPQHF,TGTGCCAGCAGCTTGGGACAGCTAGAGCAGCCCCAGCATTTT